This T cell receptor beta chain was identified in a study of blood T cell repertoires in COVID-19. Patients in Seattle were enrolled during active infection, then followed longitudinally. Germline trimming cut 8 bases from V and 1 base from J; bases unmatched to any gene: 2. Per germline, CDR1 SNHLY and CDR2 FYNNEI. The CDR3 runs to 14 residues. As handled by the study authors: Reference gene primer amplification in the assay estimated nucleated cell counts. Some clones are missing from TCRdb's copy, which holds only in-frame ones; the method was immunoSEQ multiplex PCR. V and J calls and clone size are copied from that table; D and trimming were computed from the DNA. The sample holds about 120,000 clones, around 80% seen once.

The J gene is TRBJ2-5, the V gene TRBV2; 12 positions agree with TRBD2. The TCR comes from a young man with COVID-19, enrolled during active disease. Sequenced input: peripheral blood. CDR3 region: CASLGLAGQETQYF. Here the CDR3 DNA reads TGTGCCAGCTTGGGACTAGCGGGCCAAGAGACCCAGTACTTC.